This T cell receptor (beta chain) is from a study of OX40 agonist ivuxolimab in advanced cancers. Trimming pared 0 bases from V and 2 bases from J, leaving 5 bases between. The CDR3 is made up of 13 amino acids. Germline V gives CDR1 SGHTA, CDR2 FQGNSA. Sequencing was performed with immunoSEQ multiplex PCR; in TCRdb, only in-frame clones are kept and a portion is missing. Of approximately 100,000 clones listed, 90% are singletons. This sample comprised CD4+ or CD8+ T cells sorted from blood, obtained in a trial of the OX40 agonist ivuxolimab. This TCR was sampled from an adult with an advanced solid tumor such as melanoma, head and neck, liver or kidney cancer. The chain has TRBV7-2 and TRBJ2-7; D remains ambiguous. CDR3 in DNA: TGTGCCAGCAGCTTAGCCGTTACCTACGAGCAGTACTTC. The encoded protein is CASSLAVTYEQYF.